This record concerns one T cell receptor (beta chain) sequence. Its target is unknown. The record originates from a study of identical twins. From the 5' RACE reads, TCRdb called clonotypes with MiXCR, one entry per CDR3 protein. The sample has 700,000 or so distinct CDR3 sequences, about 20% seen once; the top ten hold 4% to 5.5%. Study-wide results and caveats: In monozygotic twins, models underestimated the sharing of out-of-frame TCR alpha. Clonotypes of the beta chain that were abundant in cord blood carried fewer insertions (memory repertoires showed none).

V gave up 5 bases and J gave up 4 bases, with 18 bases separating them. This CDR3 is built from 15 residues. These data were also filed under a second study, of T cells expressing NK-cell markers. That paper states: T cells sorted in several experiments were restricted to alpha-beta TCR T cells by an anti-gamma-delta TCR antibody. In more than 5 donors, dominant CD3+CD56+NKG2C+ clones formed roughly 1.0-7.5% of CD8+ cells.

V is TRBV12-3 or TRBV12-4 and J is TRBJ2-7; weak D call: TRBD2 (6 bases). Sequenced material: PBMCs. This TCR was recovered from a woman younger than 35 in good health. The CDR3, as DNA: TGTGCCAGCAGTCTGGGGGACCGGGGAGGATACGAGCAGTACTTC. As protein: CASSLGDRGGYEQYF.